Listed below are T cell receptor beta chains from one sample, sequenced in a study of cytomegalovirus exposure and HLA in healthy donors. The protocol was immunoSEQ multiplex PCR, while the TCRdb copy is restricted to in-frame clones and leaves out a portion. The sample includes 150,000 to 180,000 clones, nearly 80% of them seen just once. Sequencing input: PBMCs. Every receptor here comes from a man aged 25-45 years in good health and CMV-seropositive. The CDR3 runs from the conserved cysteine through the conserved F or W. Each record gives: CDR3 DNA, CDR3 protein, D gene, V gene, clone size, J gene. D genes are given only for firm matches. Only part of the rows carry a size: once, few, many, or a class if the clone is expanded.

cdr3_nt: TGTGCCACCAGCAGGAACGGACAGGGTGAGACCCAGTACTTC
cdr3_aa: CATSRNGQGETQYF
d_call: TRBD1
v_call: TRBV15
clone_size: NA
j_call: TRBJ2-5

cdr3_nt: TGTGCCAGCAGCCAAGGGACTGCGGATAATTCACCCCTCCACTTT
cdr3_aa: CASSQGTADNSPLHF
d_call: NA
v_call: TRBV7-6
clone_size: NA
j_call: TRBJ1-6

cdr3_nt: TGTGCCAGCAGCCAAGATATAGGTGTTGGGACAGGGGCCACTGATACGCAGTATTTT
cdr3_aa: CASSQDIGVGTGATDTQYF
d_call: TRBD1
v_call: TRBV4-2
clone_size: NA
j_call: TRBJ2-3

cdr3_nt: TGTGCCAGCAGTGGGACTAGCACAGATACGCAGTATTTT
cdr3_aa: CASSGTSTDTQYF
d_call: NA
v_call: TRBV28
clone_size: NA
j_call: TRBJ2-3

cdr3_nt: TGTGCCAGTAGGGTTGACAGTTTGCCTGGCTACACCTTC
cdr3_aa: CASRVDSLPGYTF
d_call: NA
v_call: TRBV19
clone_size: NA
j_call: TRBJ1-2

cdr3_nt: TGTGCCAGCAGCCCCAAATTTGGGAGGTCACGATTCACAGATACGCAGTATTTT
cdr3_aa: CASSPKFGRSRFTDTQYF
d_call: NA
v_call: TRBV9
clone_size: NA
j_call: TRBJ2-3

cdr3_nt: TGTGCCATCAGATCCCGAGGGTCGTGGGGCACTGAAGCTTTCTTT
cdr3_aa: CAIRSRGSWGTEAFF
d_call: NA
v_call: TRBV10-3
clone_size: once
j_call: TRBJ1-1

cdr3_nt: TGTGCCAGCAGTCCGCCTCTGGGACTAGCGGAAGAGACCCAGTACTTC
cdr3_aa: CASSPPLGLAEETQYF
d_call: TRBD2
v_call: TRBV28
clone_size: NA
j_call: TRBJ2-5

cdr3_nt: TGTGCCAGCAGCTTGTATCGGGACTACAGAGACGGTGAGCAGTTCTTC
cdr3_aa: CASSLYRDYRDGEQFF
d_call: TRBD2
v_call: TRBV5-4
clone_size: NA
j_call: TRBJ2-1

cdr3_nt: TGTGCCAGCAGCTTTTGGGACAGGGATAGCGAGCAGTACTTC
cdr3_aa: CASSFWDRDSEQYF
d_call: TRBD1
v_call: TRBV5-6
clone_size: NA
j_call: TRBJ2-7

cdr3_nt: TGCAGCGTTTTGCGGGAGGGCCTTGAGCAGTTCTTC
cdr3_aa: CSVLREGLEQFF
d_call: TRBD2
v_call: TRBV29-1
clone_size: NA
j_call: TRBJ2-1

cdr3_nt: TGTGCCAGCAGTTACCAGACAGGGTTAAATGAAAAACTGTTTTTT
cdr3_aa: CASSYQTGLNEKLFF
d_call: TRBD1
v_call: TRBV28
clone_size: NA
j_call: TRBJ1-4

cdr3_nt: TGTGCCACCAGCAGAGCACATGGCGAGGGAAGGCCCCAGCATTTT
cdr3_aa: CATSRAHGEGRPQHF
d_call: NA
v_call: TRBV15
clone_size: NA
j_call: TRBJ1-5

cdr3_nt: TGTGCCATCGGGACAGGCGACTCCTACGAGCAGTACTTC
cdr3_aa: CAIGTGDSYEQYF
d_call: TRBD1
v_call: TRBV10-3
clone_size: NA
j_call: TRBJ2-7

cdr3_nt: TGTGCCATCAGTGGATCCCCCGGGGAGGGGTTCACAGATACGCAGTATTTT
cdr3_aa: CAISGSPGEGFTDTQYF
d_call: TRBD2
v_call: TRBV10-3
clone_size: NA
j_call: TRBJ2-3

cdr3_nt: TGTGCCAGCAGCCCCGGGACAGGGGGCGATGATACGCAGTATTTT
cdr3_aa: CASSPGTGGDDTQYF
d_call: TRBD1
v_call: TRBV4-2
clone_size: NA
j_call: TRBJ2-3

cdr3_nt: TGTGCCAGCAGCCAAGAACAGGGGGCGCTTGAAAAACTGTTTTTT
cdr3_aa: CASSQEQGALEKLFF
d_call: TRBD1
v_call: TRBV4-2
clone_size: NA
j_call: TRBJ1-4

cdr3_nt: TGTGCCACCAGCAGAGATCGCGGGACTAGCGGGAGGGGGGGCACAGATACGCAGTATTTT
cdr3_aa: CATSRDRGTSGRGGTDTQYF
d_call: TRBD2
v_call: TRBV15
clone_size: NA
j_call: TRBJ2-3

cdr3_nt: TGTGCCAGCAGCGTAGTCGGCGGGGGTTGGACTGAAGCTTTCTTT
cdr3_aa: CASSVVGGGWTEAFF
d_call: NA
v_call: TRBV9
clone_size: NA
j_call: TRBJ1-1

cdr3_nt: TGTGCCTGGAGACCAATAACTGGGAAAGCGGCATACAATGAGCAGTTCTTC
cdr3_aa: CAWRPITGKAAYNEQFF
d_call: NA
v_call: TRBV30
clone_size: NA
j_call: TRBJ2-1

cdr3_nt: TGCAGCGTCCCAGGAAACTATGGCTACACCTTC
cdr3_aa: CSVPGNYGYTF
d_call: NA
v_call: TRBV29-1
clone_size: few
j_call: TRBJ1-2

cdr3_nt: TGTGCCAGCAGCTTAGGTAGCCGGCTGAACACTGAAGCTTTCTTT
cdr3_aa: CASSLGSRLNTEAFF
d_call: NA
v_call: TRBV7-9
clone_size: NA
j_call: TRBJ1-1

cdr3_nt: TGTGCCAGCAGCTTAACGACAGCGGGCAGCAATGAGCAGTTCTTC
cdr3_aa: CASSLTTAGSNEQFF
d_call: NA
v_call: TRBV7-2
clone_size: NA
j_call: TRBJ2-1

cdr3_nt: TGTGCTAGCAGCATAAATTCCGGGACTAAATCCACCGGGGAGCTGTTTTTT
cdr3_aa: CASSINSGTKSTGELFF
d_call: TRBD2
v_call: TRBV7-7
clone_size: once
j_call: TRBJ2-2

cdr3_nt: TGCGCCAGCAGCTCGGGACTAGCGGGTTTCTACAATGAGCAGTTCTTC
cdr3_aa: CASSSGLAGFYNEQFF
d_call: TRBD2
v_call: TRBV5-1
clone_size: NA
j_call: TRBJ2-1

cdr3_nt: TGTGCCAGCAGTTACACCGGGGGGTCGGCGGACACTGAAGCTTTCTTT
cdr3_aa: CASSYTGGSADTEAFF
d_call: NA
v_call: TRBV6-5
clone_size: NA
j_call: TRBJ1-1

cdr3_nt: TGTGCCAGCAGCGCCTCAATCTCGCAGAGGTATGGCTACACCTTC
cdr3_aa: CASSASISQRYGYTF
d_call: NA
v_call: TRBV9
clone_size: NA
j_call: TRBJ1-2

cdr3_nt: TGTGCCAGCAGACAGGGGTACTATGGCTACACCTTC
cdr3_aa: CASRQGYYGYTF
d_call: TRBD1
v_call: TRBV27
clone_size: NA
j_call: TRBJ1-2

cdr3_nt: TGTGCCAGCAGTAGGACGGGACTAGCGGCTGGGACCCAGTACTTC
cdr3_aa: CASSRTGLAAGTQYF
d_call: TRBD2
v_call: TRBV6-6
clone_size: NA
j_call: TRBJ2-5

cdr3_nt: TGTGCCAGCAGCGTTTCCTCCGGGACTAGCGAGAATGAGCAGTTCTTC
cdr3_aa: CASSVSSGTSENEQFF
d_call: TRBD2
v_call: TRBV7-8
clone_size: NA
j_call: TRBJ2-1

cdr3_nt: TGTGCCAGTAATCCGGGACAGGGGTGGTACGAGCAGTACTTC
cdr3_aa: CASNPGQGWYEQYF
d_call: TRBD1
v_call: TRBV19
clone_size: NA
j_call: TRBJ2-7

cdr3_nt: TGTGCCAGCAGTTTAATGGACAGGGGCTACGAGCAGTACTTC
cdr3_aa: CASSLMDRGYEQYF
d_call: TRBD1
v_call: TRBV28
clone_size: NA
j_call: TRBJ2-7

cdr3_nt: TGCAGCGTTGTCCCGAGGGGGCCCGGAGATACGCAGTATTTT
cdr3_aa: CSVVPRGPGDTQYF
d_call: TRBD1
v_call: TRBV29-1
clone_size: NA
j_call: TRBJ2-3

cdr3_nt: TGTGCCAGCAGCTTATTAGCGGGAGGAACCTACGAGCAGTACTTC
cdr3_aa: CASSLLAGGTYEQYF
d_call: TRBD2
v_call: TRBV7-8
clone_size: NA
j_call: TRBJ2-7

cdr3_nt: TGTGCCATCAGTGAGCCACACCGACAGGGGGAAACTGAAGCTTTCTTT
cdr3_aa: CAISEPHRQGETEAFF
d_call: TRBD1
v_call: TRBV10-3
clone_size: NA
j_call: TRBJ1-1

cdr3_nt: TGTGCCAGCAGCCAAGTTATAGAACGCGGATACGAGCAGTACTTC
cdr3_aa: CASSQVIERGYEQYF
d_call: NA
v_call: TRBV4-2
clone_size: NA
j_call: TRBJ2-7

cdr3_nt: TGTGCCAGCAGCCAAGATCGGCGCAGGGGTGGTGAAGCTTTCTTT
cdr3_aa: CASSQDRRRGGEAFF
d_call: NA
v_call: TRBV4-2
clone_size: NA
j_call: TRBJ1-1